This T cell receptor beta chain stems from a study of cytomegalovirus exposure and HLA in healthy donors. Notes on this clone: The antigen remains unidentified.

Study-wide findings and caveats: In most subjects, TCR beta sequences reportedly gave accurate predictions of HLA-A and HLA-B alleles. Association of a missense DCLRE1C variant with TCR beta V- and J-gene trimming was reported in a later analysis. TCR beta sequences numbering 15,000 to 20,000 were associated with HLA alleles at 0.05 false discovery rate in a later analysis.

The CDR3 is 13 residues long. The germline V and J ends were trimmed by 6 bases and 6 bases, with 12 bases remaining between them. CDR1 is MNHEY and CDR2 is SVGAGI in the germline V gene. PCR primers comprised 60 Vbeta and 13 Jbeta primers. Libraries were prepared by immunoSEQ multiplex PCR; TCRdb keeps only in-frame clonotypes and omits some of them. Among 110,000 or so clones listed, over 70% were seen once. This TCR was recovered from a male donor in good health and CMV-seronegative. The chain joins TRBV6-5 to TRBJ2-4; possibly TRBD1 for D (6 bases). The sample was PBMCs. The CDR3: CASSPVGGNIQYF. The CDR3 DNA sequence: TGTGCCAGCAGCCCCGTAGGGGGAAACATTCAGTACTTC.